This TCR beta chain stems from a study of shared T cell receptors in the human thymus. Trimming removed 0 bases from V and 0 bases from J, with 10 bases in between. The germline CDR1 and CDR2 sequences are LGHNA and YSLEER. The CDR3 has 16 amino acids. This clone is a singleton in its sample. Produced via immunoSEQ multiplex PCR; TCRdb's table is partial and in-frame only. This sample has hundreds of thousands of clones, with over 75% found just once. This sample was also put to use in a study of human thymus T cells. That paper states: All donors were healthy Finnish infants who were undergoing corrective surgery to treat congenital heart defects. Corrective heart surgery yielded the resections from which the thymus tissue came. There were highly overlapping thymic repertoires among unrelated individuals, as related research reported.

V is TRBV4-3 and J is TRBJ2-3; a possible D gene is TRBD1 (5 bases). Sequencing was performed on thymocytes. The source is a boy under two years old with a congenital heart defect. The CDR3 region is CASSQDRRQSTDTQYF. The CDR3 region has the DNA TGCGCCAGCAGCCAAGATAGGAGACAGAGCACAGATACGCAGTATTTT.